Each of the 26 T cell receptor beta chains below was sequenced from the same sample in a study of cytomegalovirus exposure and HLA in healthy donors. The PCR contained 60 Vbeta and 13 Jbeta primers. Measured with immunoSEQ multiplex PCR; TCRdb has only the in-frame clones, and not every one. Here the sample spans around 180,000 clones, roughly 80% being singletons. The sample comprised PBMCs. These receptors came from a woman aged 45-59 years in good health and CMV-seronegative.

The rearrangement uses TRBV28 and TRBJ1-5, with 12 bases that match TRBD1. V shed 7 bases, J shed 5 bases, and the junction held 9 bases outside the gene matches. Germline V gene lookup returns CDR1 MDHEN and CDR2 SYDVKM. The CDR3 is 16 amino acids. CDR3 loop: CASKMTGTGGYQPQHF. CDR3 DNA: TGTGCCAGCAAGATGACCGGGACAGGGGGCTATCAGCCCCAGCATTTT.

The chain joins TRBV7-9 to TRBJ2-1; 11 nucleotides line up with TRBD2. The length of the CDR3 is 14 residues. Germline V gene data show CDR1 as SEHNR and CDR2 as FQNEAQ (reference sequence). Trimming at V came to 5 bases and at J to 9 bases, leaving 6 bases not matched to a gene. CDR3 coding DNA: TGTGCCAGCAGCCAGACTAGCGGGAACAGTGAGCAGTTCTTC. Translation gives CASSQTSGNSEQFF.

This chain joins TRBV29-1 and TRBJ2-5; 11 bases line up with TRBD2. Germline lookup yields CDR1 SQVTM and CDR2 ANQGSEA. V lost 2 bases, J lost 5 bases, and 10 bases stayed unmatched. The CDR3 loop spans 16 amino acids. The CDR3 DNA follows: TGCAGCGTTGAAACTAGCGGGAGTTTGGCGGGCGAGACCCAGTACTTC. It encodes CSVETSGSLAGETQYF. Using reference TRBV29-1 and TRBJ2-5 for the parts outside the CDR3, the full variable domain is SAVISQKPSRDICQRGTSLTIQCQVDSQVTMMFWYRQQPGQSLTLIATANQGSEATYESGFVIDKFPISRPNLTFSTLTVSNMSPEDSSIYLCSVETSGSLAGETQYFGPGTRLLVL.

This clone came up a few times. The rearrangement uses TRBV7-3 and TRBJ2-7; 7 bases agree with TRBD2. There are 16 residues in the CDR3. CDR1 and CDR2 (germline): SGHTA, FQGTGA. Losses at the gene ends were 6 bases for V and 0 bases for J; bases not matched to a gene: 11. The CDR3 spells CASRLPPCGSSYEQYF. The CDR3 bases are TGTGCCAGCAGACTCCCCCCTTGCGGGAGCTCCTACGAGCAGTACTTC.

V and J are TRBV6-5 and TRBJ2-7; D might be TRBD1 (5 bases). Looked up from germline, CDR1 is MNHEY and CDR2 is SVGAGI. Trimming removed 5 bases at V and 2 bases at J, with 13 bases between. CDR3 size: 14 residues. CDR3 in DNA: TGTGCCAGCAGTCCACGACAGATGCCCTACGAGCAGTACTTC. It codes for CASSPRQMPYEQYF.

The genes are TRBV6-5 and TRBJ1-6; possible D gene TRBD1, 6 bases. CDR3 size: 12 residues. Trimming took off 0 bases at V and 14 bases at J, with 8 bases between the two ends. The germline gives CDR1 MNHEY, CDR2 SVGAGI. Here the CDR3 DNA reads TGTGCCAGCAGTTACTCGAGGGGGACCCTCCACTTT. It is translated as CASSYSRGTLHF.

The CDR3 sequence is CASSPEGGGAIMETQYF. The CDR3 DNA follows: TGTGCCAGCAGCCCCGAGGGCGGGGGGGCGATTATGGAGACCCAGTACTTC. The chain joins TRBV7-6 to TRBJ2-5, with TRBD2 matching 9 bases. The V and J ends lost 5 bases and 5 bases, in that order; junction bases with no gene match: 15. The V gene's germline CDR1 is SGHVS and CDR2 FNYEAQ. The CDR3 has 17 amino acids.

The chain combines TRBV4-1 with TRBJ2-2, with 9 bases fitting TRBD1. Looked up from germline, CDR1 is MGHRA and CDR2 is YSYEKL. After removal of 6 bases from V and 7 bases from J, the junction contained 9 bases not matched to a gene. There are 15 residues in the CDR3. The CDR3 sequence is CASRPTDRGDGELFF. CDR3 bases: TGCGCCAGCAGACCCACGGACAGGGGTGACGGGGAGCTGTTTTTT.

The chain employs TRBV14 and TRBJ1-1; D uncertain. V lost 4 bases, J lost 1 base, and 7 bases lay in between. CDR3 length equals 13 residues. Germline values: CDR1 SGHDN, CDR2 FVKESK. The CDR3 DNA is TGTGCCAGCAGCCTACGGTGGAACACTGAAGCTTTCTTT. It specifies CASSLRWNTEAFF.

This chain connects TRBV9 to TRBJ1-1; no reliable D call. The germline gives CDR1 SGDLS, CDR2 YYNGEE. Between the trimmed V and J ends, which lost 0 bases and 6 bases, there was a span of 9 bases. The CDR3 is made up of 13 amino acids. CDR3 in amino acids: CASSVVEFPEAFF. The CDR3 DNA reads TGTGCCAGCAGCGTAGTAGAATTTCCTGAAGCTTTCTTT.

This chain joins TRBV11-2 and TRBJ2-7; tentatively, D is TRBD2 (6 bases). The CDR3 runs to 15 residues. Germline V gives CDR1 SGHAT, CDR2 FQNNGV. V gave up 1 base and J gave up 0 bases, with 10 bases separating them. As DNA, the CDR3 is TGTGCCAGCAGCTTAGCGGAGGGATACTCCTACGAGCAGTACTTC. It codes for CASSLAEGYSYEQYF.

Concerning this clone: The conserved phenylalanine or tryptophan normally closing the CDR3 is absent here, so this likely arose from a read error. The rearrangement joins TRBV19 to TRBJ2-7, with 9 bases that match TRBD1. The CDR3 is 13 residues long. V dropped 7 bases and J dropped 3; count of bases not matched to a gene: 4. CDR1 and CDR2 from the germline V gene are LNHDA and SQIVND (reference sequence). CDR3 sequence reads: CASMGTGRYEQYL. The CDR3, as DNA: TGTGCCAGTATGGGGACAGGGCGCTACGAGCAGTACCTC.

The chain couples TRBV29-1 to TRBJ2-2; possibly TRBD2 for D (5 bases). The CDR3 spans 16 residues. Trimming cost V 2 bases and J 4 bases, with 17 bases left between them. Germline CDR1 and CDR2: SQVTM and ANQGSEA. DNA of the CDR3: TGCAGCGTTGAACCGAGAGGCCCGGGGAGCACCGGGGAGCTGTTTTTT. Amino acid sequence: CSVEPRGPGSTGELFF.

The CDR3 DNA is TGCGCCAGCAGTCTGAAGAGGAGAAATGAAAAACTGTTTTTT. It translates to CASSLKRRNEKLFF. This chain joins TRBV23-1 and TRBJ1-4; D not certain. TRBV23-1 is an open reading frame whose function is uncertain. V shed 4 bases and J shed 5 bases, with 11 bases lying between them. The CDR3 is made up of 14 amino acids.

The gene calls are TRBV27 and TRBJ2-1, with TRBD2 identical over 12 bases. The trim removed 2 bases at V and 6 bases at J, leaving 8 bases unmatched. CDR1 is MNHEY, CDR2 SMNVEV, per germline (reference sequence). The CDR3 is 17 residues long. The CDR3 DNA reads as TGTGCCAGCAGTTTAGTCCCTAGCGGGGGGGCGGGCAATGAGCAGTTCTTC. It specifies CASSLVPSGGAGNEQFF.

This clone has just a few counts. This chain joins TRBV18 and TRBJ2-5, with D perhaps matching TRBD1 (5 bases). V was trimmed by 0 bases and J by 5 bases, leaving 10 bases between them. CDR1 is KGHSH and CDR2 is LQKENI in the germline V gene. The CDR3 covers 14 residues. CDR3 region: CASSPPAGWETQYF. The CDR3 DNA is TGTGCCAGCTCACCACCTGCAGGGTGGGAGACCCAGTACTTC. Looking up the rest from reference TRBV18 and TRBJ2-5 gives the full variable domain: NAGVMQNPRHLVRRRGQEARLRCSPMKGHSHVYWYRQLPEEGLKFMVYLQKENIIDESGMPKERFSAEFPKEGPSILRIQQVVRGDSAAYFCASSPPAGWETQYFGPGTRLLVL.

This rearrangement joins TRBV11-2 to TRBJ1-4; 8 nucleotides line up with TRBD1. V dropped 6 bases and J dropped 7; count of bases not matched to a gene: 10. The CDR3 runs to 15 residues. The germline CDR1 and CDR2 sequences are SGHAT and FQNNGV. The CDR3 region is CASSFTDRASEKLFF. The CDR3 DNA is TGTGCCAGCAGTTTCACGGACAGGGCGAGTGAAAAACTGTTTTTT.

The rearrangement links TRBV18 to TRBJ2-7, with a weak D call TRBD2 (5 bases). V gave up 2 bases and J gave up 4 bases, with 15 bases separating them. The CDR3 runs to 15 residues. CDR1 and CDR2 from the germline V gene are KGHSH and LQKENI. The CDR3 coding sequence is TGTGCCAGCTCACCAAAGATAAGCCGGGGTTACGAGCAGTACTTC. It translates to CASSPKISRGYEQYF.

This chain connects TRBV10-3 to TRBJ2-1; D might be TRBD2 (6 bases). The CDR3 has 14 residues. In germline, CDR1 is ENHRY, CDR2 SYGVKD. The ends were cut back, 11 bases at V and 3 bases at J, with 17 bases in the middle. The CDR3: CAATSETLYNEQFF. The CDR3 bases are TGTGCCGCGACTAGTGAGACTCTCTACAATGAGCAGTTCTTC.

V gene TRBV27 combines with J gene TRBJ2-5, with unresolved D. The J call may be in error: the DNA end matches TRBJ2-7 better. The CDR3 runs to 12 residues. In germline, CDR1 is MNHEY, CDR2 SMNVEV (reference sequence). CDR3 nucleotides: TGTGCCAGCAGGAGTGTAGCCTACGAGCAGTACTTC. This gives the protein CASRSVAYEQYF.

V is TRBV15 and J is TRBJ2-7; 11 bases line up with TRBD2. CDR3 length equals 16 residues. With 8 bases clipped from V and 0 bases from J, the junction kept 9 bases outside the gene matches. Per the germline V gene, CDR1 is LNHNV and CDR2 is YYDKDF (reference sequence). The CDR3 coding sequence is TGTGCCACCTCTCGACCGGGACTAGCGGCCTCCTACGAGCAGTACTTC. It codes for CATSRPGLAASYEQYF.

The chain combines TRBV19 with TRBJ2-3; D uncertain. This CDR3 is 13 amino acids long. CDR1 is LNHDA, CDR2 SQIVND, per germline (reference sequence). The CDR3 nucleotides read TGTGCTTACCGCGCGCGGAGCACAGATACGCAGTATTTT. Translating gives CAYRARSTDTQYF.

V usage is TRBV6-5 and J usage is TRBJ1-4; unclear D gene. CDR1 is MNHEY, CDR2 SVGAGI, per germline. Trimming left V 9 bases short and J 6 bases short, with 5 bases between. This CDR3 comprises 10 residues. The CDR3 region is CASRDEKLFF. Here the CDR3 DNA reads TGTGCCAGTAGAGATGAAAAACTGTTTTTT.

CDR3 region: CASSQDPRVLFF. The CDR3 DNA reads as TGCGCCAGCAGCCAAGATCCGAGGGTACTGTTTTTT. V is TRBV4-1 and J is TRBJ1-4; D is unresolved. CDR1 and CDR2 (germline): MGHRA, YSYEKL. The CDR3 contains 12 residues. Trimming pared 0 bases from V and 13 bases from J, leaving 9 bases between.

This chain joins TRBV7-3 and TRBJ2-1; 10 bases agree with TRBD2. Germline V gene sequence: CDR1 SGHTA, CDR2 FQGTGA. This CDR3 has 16 residues. The trim removed 5 bases at V and 6 bases at J, leaving 10 bases unmatched. The CDR3 loop reads CASSPWGASGSNEQFF. As DNA, the CDR3 is TGTGCCAGCAGCCCCTGGGGGGCTAGCGGGAGCAATGAGCAGTTCTTC.

V is TRBV23-1 and J is TRBJ2-5; D may be TRBD1 (6 bases). TRBV23-1 counts as an open reading frame of uncertain function. Between the trimmed V and J ends, which lost 0 bases and 5 bases, there was a span of 13 bases. The CDR3 has 15 amino acids. The CDR3, as DNA: TGCGCCAGCAGTCAATCGCCGGGACACGGGGAGACCCAGTACTTC. This codes for CASSQSPGHGETQYF.